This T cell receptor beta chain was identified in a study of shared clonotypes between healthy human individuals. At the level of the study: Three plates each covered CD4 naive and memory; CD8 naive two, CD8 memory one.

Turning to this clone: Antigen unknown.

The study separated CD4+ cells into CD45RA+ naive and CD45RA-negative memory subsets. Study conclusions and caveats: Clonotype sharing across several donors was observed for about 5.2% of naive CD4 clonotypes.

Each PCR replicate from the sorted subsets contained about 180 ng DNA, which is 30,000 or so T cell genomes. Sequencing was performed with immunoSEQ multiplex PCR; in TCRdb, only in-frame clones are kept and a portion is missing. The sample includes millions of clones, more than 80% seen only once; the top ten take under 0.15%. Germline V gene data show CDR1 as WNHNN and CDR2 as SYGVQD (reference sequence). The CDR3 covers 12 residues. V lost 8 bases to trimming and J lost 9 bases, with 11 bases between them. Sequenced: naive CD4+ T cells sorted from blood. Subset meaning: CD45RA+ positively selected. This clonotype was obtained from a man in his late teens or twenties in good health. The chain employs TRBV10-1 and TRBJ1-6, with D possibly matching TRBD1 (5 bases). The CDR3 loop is CASFGRGSPLHF. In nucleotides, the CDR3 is TGCGCCAGCTTTGGGAGGGGTTCACCCCTCCACTTT.